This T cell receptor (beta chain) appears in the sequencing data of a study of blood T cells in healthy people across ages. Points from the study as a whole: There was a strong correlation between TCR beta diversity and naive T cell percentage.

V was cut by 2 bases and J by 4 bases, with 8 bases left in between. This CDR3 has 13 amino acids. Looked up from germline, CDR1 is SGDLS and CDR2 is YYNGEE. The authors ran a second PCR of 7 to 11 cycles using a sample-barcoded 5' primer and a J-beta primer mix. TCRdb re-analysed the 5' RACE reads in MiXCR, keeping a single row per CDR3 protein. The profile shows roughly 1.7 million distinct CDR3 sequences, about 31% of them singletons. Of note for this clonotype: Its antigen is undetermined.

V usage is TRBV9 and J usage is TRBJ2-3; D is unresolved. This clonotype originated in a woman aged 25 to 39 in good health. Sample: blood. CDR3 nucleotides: TGTGCCAGCAGCGTTAACGTGGCAGATACGCAGTATTTT. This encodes CASSVNVADTQYF. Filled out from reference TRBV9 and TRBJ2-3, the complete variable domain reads DSGVTQTPKHLITATGQRVTLRCSPRSGDLSVYWYQQSLDQGLQFLIQYYNGEERAKGNILERFSAQQFPDLHSELNLSSLELGDSALYFCASSVNVADTQYFGPGTRLTVL.